This T cell receptor (beta chain) was captured by sequencing in a study of blood T cell repertoires in COVID-19 (dated by TCRdb to about 2020). Background on the whole study: Samples covering the acute and convalescent phases of COVID-19 were provided by collaborators in the United States, Italy and Spain. The prospective study material was composed of cDNA or gDNA derived from T cells, B-cell-depleted T cells, or PBMCs. Subjects who had been exposed to COVID-19, were actively infected with it, or had recovered from it provided the deeply sampled blood TCRbeta repertoires that made up the dataset. A freely available public database, intended as a resource for researchers studying the immune response to SARS-CoV-2, is where the repertoires were released. Samples were obtained from the ongoing ImmuneRACE study (first 160 participants) and from over a thousand subjects provided by 6 global collaborators. Nearly every sample came with metadata listing a de-identified subject ID, COVID-19 status, age in years and sex. Where available, HLA class I and class II types were obtained from metadata supplied by the sample provider rather than from assay-based typing.

The CDR1 and CDR2 encoded by the germline V gene (reference sequence) are PRHDT and FYEKMQ. Cut back by 4 bases and 15 bases, the V and J ends lie 13 bases apart. The CDR3 runs 12 residues from the cysteine to the phenylalanine. The only DNA kept is the CDR3, 36 bases in frame from the first base. In the prospective study, participants were about 18 to 100 years old, resided in 24 geographic areas of the United States, and were enrolled through a virtual design. Cohort assignment in the prospective study relied on participant-reported clinical history from a screening survey and a study questionnaire. For ImmuneRACE Cohort 3, a participant was defined as recovered based on two consecutive negative NP/OP PCR tests, clearance by a healthcare professional, or resolution of symptoms. In the prospective study, whole blood, serum and a nasopharyngeal or oropharyngeal swab were collected from each participant by mobile phlebotomists. Participants in the prospective study had the option to provide additional blood draws and questionnaires over a roughly 2-month period. Before DNA extraction, prospective study blood samples were shipped either frozen or at room temperature.

General conclusions and limits of the study: Clinical and demographic metadata were provided uncurated, with the amount varying by source and participant.

The immunoSEQ Assay, a bias-controlled multiplex PCR, was used to amplify TCRbeta CDR3 regions from genomic DNA. The original pipeline was this. Within the assay, amplification of reference gene primers was used to estimate how many nucleated cells each sample contained. To quantify the absolute abundance of each unique TCRbeta CDR3 rearrangement, sequence reads were collapsed and filtered. For each sample, productive Simpson clonality was calculated by taking the square root of Simpson's diversity index across productive rearrangements. TCRdb limited this immuneACCESS table to in-frame rearrangements with V and J called. A share of clones is missing; checked studies link under half to unresolved V genes, and the rest is unexplained. V and J calls and clone size are copied from that table; D and trimming were computed from the DNA. The sample records roughly 170,000 clones, roughly 85% of which are singletons. The top ten clones comprise roughly 18% of the sample.

This clone appeared a few times. What this receptor recognizes is not known. No qualities accompany the bases; no much larger clone lies one base away. The chain joins TRBV13 to TRBJ1-6, and TRBD1 may be the D gene, going by 5 matching bases. This clonotype was sampled from a man aged 55 to 69 who had recovered from COVID-19. Material: PBMCs or T cells enriched from blood (not recorded which). The base sequence is TGTGCCAGCAGCTCCAGGGCCTCCAGCCTCCACTTT. The encoded protein is CASSSRASSLHF.